This T cell receptor beta chain was observed in a study of blood T cell repertoires in COVID-19. About the research overall: Sources were T cells, B-cell-depleted T cells, or PBMCs; the material itself was cDNA or gDNA.

Trimming took 5 bases from V and 3 from J, leaving 14 bases between them. The CDR3 contains 14 residues. Germline V gene lookup returns CDR1 MNHEY and CDR2 SVGAGI. Sequencing used immunoSEQ multiplex PCR; TCRdb keeps in-frame clones, though not all of them. The sample lists around 300,000 clones; about 86% were seen once. Sequenced: peripheral blood. The TCR comes from a woman aged 25 to 45 who had recovered from COVID-19. The gene calls are TRBV6-5 and TRBJ2-7; D possibly corresponds to TRBD2 (6 bases). Here the CDR3 DNA reads TGTGCCAGCAGTCGACCACCTAGCGTCTACGAGCAGTACTTC. Translating it yields CASSRPPSVYEQYF.